The clone carrying this TCR beta chain was counted between two and nine times. This sample is drawn from a study of CD8+CD57+ T cells in acquired aplastic anemia. In the study overall: Roughly 3.2 ug was the average amount of DNA from sorted CD4+ and CD8+ cells.

Genomic DNA served as template for TCR beta VDJ and CDR3 profiling. TCRdb independently ran MiXCR on the reads; one entry per CDR3 protein. The data contain about 190,000 distinct CDR3 sequences, roughly 64% of them singletons. Germline V lookup: CDR1 SGHVS, CDR2 FQNEAQ. CDR3 length: 16 amino acids. The V and J ends lost 5 bases and 1 base respectively, with 18 bases between them. The chain couples TRBV7-8 to TRBJ2-7; perhaps TRBD1 as D (8 bases). The receptor was derived from a human donor with severe aplastic anemia or a healthy control (not recorded which). The sequencing input was sorted CD4+, CD8+, or CD8+CD57+ T cells (not recorded which) from PBMCs. The CDR3: CASSPQGGRQSYEQYF. CDR3 nucleotide sequence: TGTGCCAGCAGCCCACAGGGGGGGCGGCAATCCTACGAGCAGTACTTC.